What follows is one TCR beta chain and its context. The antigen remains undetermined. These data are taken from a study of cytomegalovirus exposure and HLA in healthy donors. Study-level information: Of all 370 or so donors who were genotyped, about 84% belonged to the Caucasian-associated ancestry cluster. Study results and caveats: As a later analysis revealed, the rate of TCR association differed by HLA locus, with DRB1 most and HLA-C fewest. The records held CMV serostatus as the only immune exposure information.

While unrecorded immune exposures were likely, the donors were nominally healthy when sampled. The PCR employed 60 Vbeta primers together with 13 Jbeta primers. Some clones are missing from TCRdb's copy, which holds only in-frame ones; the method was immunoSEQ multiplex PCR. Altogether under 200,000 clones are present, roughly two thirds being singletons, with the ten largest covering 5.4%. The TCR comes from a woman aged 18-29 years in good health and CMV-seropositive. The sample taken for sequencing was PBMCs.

The CDR3 nucleotides read TGTGCCAGCAGCTTAAAAGGGGTGGGGAATTTGGGAGGAAACACCATATATTTT. Protein: CASSLKGVGNLGGNTIYF. The chain joins TRBV7-8 to TRBJ1-3; possible D gene TRBD1, 5 bases. The CDR3 has 18 amino acids. Germline V CDR1 and CDR2: SGHVS, FQNEAQ. With 2 bases removed from V and 4 bases from J, the gap between germline ends came to 21 bases.